This T cell receptor beta chain was captured by sequencing in a study of CD4+ T cells in melanoma. The study, taken as a whole, reports: In melanoma, neoantigen-specific CD4+ T cells reportedly differed in differentiation state. CD8+ T cell, macrophage and B cell function reportedly correlated with neoantigen-specific CD4+ T cells.

Points on this clone: The target antigen is unknown.

Clones were read by immunoSEQ multiplex PCR, and TCRdb kept only the in-frame ones, dropping some. The sample carries about 110,000 clones, 92% recorded once. CDR3 size: 12 residues. Germline CDR1 MGHDK, CDR2 SYGVNS. V lost 3 bases and J lost 6, with 8 bases in between. The chain carries TRBV25-1 and TRBJ1-1, with no clear D. The source of this sequence is a human donor with melanoma. Specimen: peripheral blood. Here the CDR3 DNA reads TGTGCCAGCAGTGAGGGTGGGCCTGAAGCTTTCTTT. Its translation: CASSEGGPEAFF.